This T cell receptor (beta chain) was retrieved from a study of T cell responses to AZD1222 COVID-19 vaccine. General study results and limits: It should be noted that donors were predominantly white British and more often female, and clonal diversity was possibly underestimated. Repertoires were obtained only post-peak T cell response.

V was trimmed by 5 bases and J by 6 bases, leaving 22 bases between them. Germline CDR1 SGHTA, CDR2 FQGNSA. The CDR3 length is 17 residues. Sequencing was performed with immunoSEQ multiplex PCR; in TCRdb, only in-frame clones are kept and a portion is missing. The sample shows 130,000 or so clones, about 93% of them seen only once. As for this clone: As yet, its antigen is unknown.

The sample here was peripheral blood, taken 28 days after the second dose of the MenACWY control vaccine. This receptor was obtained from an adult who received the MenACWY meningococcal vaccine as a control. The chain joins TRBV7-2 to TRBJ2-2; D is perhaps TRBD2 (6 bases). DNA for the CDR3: TGTGCCAGCAGCCCAACCATGTCGACTAGTAATCCCGGGGAGCTGTTTTTT. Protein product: CASSPTMSTSNPGELFF.